This record looks at one T cell receptor beta chain sequence and its context. Its antigen is unknown. Germline V gene sequence: CDR1 ENHRY, CDR2 SYGVKD. Trimming left V 0 bases short and J 9 bases short, with 16 bases between. This CDR3 has 15 amino acids. Clones were sequenced by immunoSEQ multiplex PCR, and TCRdb holds only the in-frame ones, with some missing. The repertoire holds approximately 170,000 clones, with about 91% as singletons. This entry belongs to a study of T cell responses to AZD1222 COVID-19 vaccine. Study-wide points: Donor demographics were predominantly white British with a female majority; clonal diversity may be underestimated. Within unmutated variant regions lay the reported targets of nearly half of spike-specific TCRs.

The source material was peripheral blood, sampled 28 days after the second AZD1222 dose. The V call is TRBV10-3, the J call TRBJ2-3; D gene ambiguous. The sequence came from an adult who received the AZD1222 COVID-19 vaccine. This CDR3 is CAISESGRAVGTQYF. The CDR3 region has the DNA TGTGCCATCAGTGAGTCGGGCAGAGCCGTGGGGACGCAGTATTTT.